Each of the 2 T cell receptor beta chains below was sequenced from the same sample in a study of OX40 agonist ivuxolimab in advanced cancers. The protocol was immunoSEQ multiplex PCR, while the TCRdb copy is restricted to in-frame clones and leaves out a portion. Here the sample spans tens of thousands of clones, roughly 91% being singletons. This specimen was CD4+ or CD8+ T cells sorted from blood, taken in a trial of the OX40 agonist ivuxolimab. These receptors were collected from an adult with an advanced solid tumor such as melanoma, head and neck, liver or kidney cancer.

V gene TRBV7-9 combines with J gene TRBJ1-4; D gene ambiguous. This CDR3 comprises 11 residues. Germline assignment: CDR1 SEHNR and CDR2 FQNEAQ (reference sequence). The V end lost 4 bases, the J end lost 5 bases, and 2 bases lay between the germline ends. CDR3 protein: CASSWNEKLFF. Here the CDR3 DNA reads TGTGCCAGCAGCTGGAATGAAAAACTGTTTTTT.

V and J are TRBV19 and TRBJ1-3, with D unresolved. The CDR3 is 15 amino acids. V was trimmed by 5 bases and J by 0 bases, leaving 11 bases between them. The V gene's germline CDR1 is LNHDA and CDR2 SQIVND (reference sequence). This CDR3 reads CASSESGSSGNTIYF. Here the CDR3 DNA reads TGTGCCAGTAGTGAATCGGGGTCCTCTGGAAACACCATATATTTT.